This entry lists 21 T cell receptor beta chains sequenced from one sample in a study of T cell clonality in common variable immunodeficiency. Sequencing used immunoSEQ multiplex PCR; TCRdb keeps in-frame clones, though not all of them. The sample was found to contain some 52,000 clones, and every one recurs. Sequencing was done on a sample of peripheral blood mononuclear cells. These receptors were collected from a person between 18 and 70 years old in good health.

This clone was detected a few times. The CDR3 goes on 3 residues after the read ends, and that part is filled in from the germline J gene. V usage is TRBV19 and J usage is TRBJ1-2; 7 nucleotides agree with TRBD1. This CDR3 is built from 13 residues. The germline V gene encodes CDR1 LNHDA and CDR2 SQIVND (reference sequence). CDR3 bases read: TGTGCCAGTAGCGTACAGGGGTTGGATGAC. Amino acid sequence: CASSVQGLDD. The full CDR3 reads CASSVQGLDDYTF.

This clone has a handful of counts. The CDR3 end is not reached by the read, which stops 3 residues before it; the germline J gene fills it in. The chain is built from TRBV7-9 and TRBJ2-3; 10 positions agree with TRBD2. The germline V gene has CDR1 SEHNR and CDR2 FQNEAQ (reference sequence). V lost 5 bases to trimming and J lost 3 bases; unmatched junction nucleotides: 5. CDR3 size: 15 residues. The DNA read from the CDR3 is TGTGCCAGCAGCGTTCCTAGCGGGGGTACAGATACG. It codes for CASSVPSGGTDT. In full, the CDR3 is CASSVPSGGTDTQYF.

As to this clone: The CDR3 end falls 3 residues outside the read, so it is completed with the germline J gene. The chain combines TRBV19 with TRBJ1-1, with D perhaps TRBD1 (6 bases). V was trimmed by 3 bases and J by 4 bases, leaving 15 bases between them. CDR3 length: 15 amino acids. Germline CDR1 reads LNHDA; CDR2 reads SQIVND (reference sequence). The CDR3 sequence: CASSMGARLGTEAFF. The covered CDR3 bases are TGTGCCAGTAGTATGGGGGCAAGGTTGGGCACTGAA.

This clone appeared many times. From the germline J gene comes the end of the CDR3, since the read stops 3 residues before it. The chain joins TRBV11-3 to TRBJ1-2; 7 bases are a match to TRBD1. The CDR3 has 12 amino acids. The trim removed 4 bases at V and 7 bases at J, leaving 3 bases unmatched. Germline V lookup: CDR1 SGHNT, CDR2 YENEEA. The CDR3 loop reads CASSSTGVGYTF. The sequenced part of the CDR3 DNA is TGTGCCAGCAGCTCCACAGGGGTTGGC.

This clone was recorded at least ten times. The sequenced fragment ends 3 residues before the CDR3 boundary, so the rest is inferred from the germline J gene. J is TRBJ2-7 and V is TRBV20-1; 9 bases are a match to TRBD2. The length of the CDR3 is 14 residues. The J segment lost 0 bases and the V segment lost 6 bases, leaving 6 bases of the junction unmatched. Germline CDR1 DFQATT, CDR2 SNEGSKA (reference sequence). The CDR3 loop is CSALSGRSSYEQYF. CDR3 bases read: TGCAGTGCCTTGAGCGGGAGGAGCTCCTACGAG.

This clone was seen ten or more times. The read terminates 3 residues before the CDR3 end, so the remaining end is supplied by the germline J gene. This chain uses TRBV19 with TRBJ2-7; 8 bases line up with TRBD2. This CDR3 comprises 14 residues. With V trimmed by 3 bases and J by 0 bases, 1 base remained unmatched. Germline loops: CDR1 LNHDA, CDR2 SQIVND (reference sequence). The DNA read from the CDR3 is TGTGCCAGTAGTATGAGCGGGAGCTCCTACGAG. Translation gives CASSMSGSSYE. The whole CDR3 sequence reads CASSMSGSSYEQYF. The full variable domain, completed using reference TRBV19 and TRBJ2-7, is DGGITQSPKYLFRKEGQNVTLSCEQNLNHDAMYWYRQDPGQGLRLIYYSQIVNDFQKGDIAEGYSVSREKKESFPLTVTSAQKNPTAFYLCASSMSGSSYEQYFGPGTRLTVT.

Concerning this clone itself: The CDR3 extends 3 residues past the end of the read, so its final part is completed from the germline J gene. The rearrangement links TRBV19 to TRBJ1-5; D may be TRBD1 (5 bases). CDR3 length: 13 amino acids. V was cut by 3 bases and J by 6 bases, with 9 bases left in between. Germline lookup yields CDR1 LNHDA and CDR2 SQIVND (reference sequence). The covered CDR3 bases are TGTGCCAGTAGTATGGGGCACGGTCAGCCC. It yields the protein CASSMGHGQP. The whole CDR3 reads CASSMGHGQPQHF.

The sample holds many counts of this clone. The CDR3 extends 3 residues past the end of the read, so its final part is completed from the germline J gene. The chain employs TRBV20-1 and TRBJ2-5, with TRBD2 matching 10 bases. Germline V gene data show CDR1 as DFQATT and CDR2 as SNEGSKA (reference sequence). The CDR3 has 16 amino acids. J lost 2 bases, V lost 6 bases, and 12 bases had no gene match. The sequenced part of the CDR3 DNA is TGCAGTGCATGTGTAGCGGGAGGCTCCTTTCAAGAGACC. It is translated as CSACVAGGSFQET. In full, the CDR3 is CSACVAGGSFQETQYF.

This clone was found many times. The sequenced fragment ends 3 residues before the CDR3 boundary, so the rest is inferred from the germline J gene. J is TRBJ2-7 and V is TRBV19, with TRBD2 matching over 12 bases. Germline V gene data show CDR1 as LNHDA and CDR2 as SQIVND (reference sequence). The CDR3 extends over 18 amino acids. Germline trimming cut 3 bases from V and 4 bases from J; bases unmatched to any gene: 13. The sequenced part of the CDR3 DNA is TGTGCCAGTAGTATGACTAGCGGGAGAGCATCCCGAGATTACGAG. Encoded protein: CASSMTSGRASRDYE. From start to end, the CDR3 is CASSMTSGRASRDYEQYF.

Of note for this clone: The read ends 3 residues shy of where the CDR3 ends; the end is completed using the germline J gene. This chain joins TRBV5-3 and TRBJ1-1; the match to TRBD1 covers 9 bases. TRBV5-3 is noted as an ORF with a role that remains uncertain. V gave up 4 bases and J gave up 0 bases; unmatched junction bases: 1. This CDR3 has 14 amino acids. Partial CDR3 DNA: TGTGCCAGAAGCGGGACAGGGTTGAACACTGAA. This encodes CARSGTGLNTE. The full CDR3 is CARSGTGLNTEAFF.

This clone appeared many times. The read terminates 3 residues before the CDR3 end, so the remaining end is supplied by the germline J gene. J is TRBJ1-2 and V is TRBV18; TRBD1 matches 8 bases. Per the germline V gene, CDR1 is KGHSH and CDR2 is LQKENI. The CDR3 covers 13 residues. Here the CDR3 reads CASRNSGGDGYTF. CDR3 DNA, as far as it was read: TGTGCCAGCCGCAACTCAGGGGGCGACGGC.

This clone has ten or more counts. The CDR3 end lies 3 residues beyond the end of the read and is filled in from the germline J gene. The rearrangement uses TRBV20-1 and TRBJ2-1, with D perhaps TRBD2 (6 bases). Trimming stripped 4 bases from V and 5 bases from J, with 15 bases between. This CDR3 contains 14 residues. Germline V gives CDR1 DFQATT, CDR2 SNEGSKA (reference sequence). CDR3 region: CSAIGGITHNEQFF. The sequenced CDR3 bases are TGCAGTGCTATTGGCGGGATTACCCACAATGAG.

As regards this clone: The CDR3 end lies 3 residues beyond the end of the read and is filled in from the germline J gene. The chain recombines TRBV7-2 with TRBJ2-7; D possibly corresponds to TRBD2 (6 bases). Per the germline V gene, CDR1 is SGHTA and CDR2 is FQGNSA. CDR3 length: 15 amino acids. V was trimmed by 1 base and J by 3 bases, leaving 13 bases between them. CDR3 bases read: TGTGCCAGCAGCTTAGGTGGGCGGCGGGGCTACGAG. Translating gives CASSLGGRRGYE. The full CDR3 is CASSLGGRRGYEQYF.

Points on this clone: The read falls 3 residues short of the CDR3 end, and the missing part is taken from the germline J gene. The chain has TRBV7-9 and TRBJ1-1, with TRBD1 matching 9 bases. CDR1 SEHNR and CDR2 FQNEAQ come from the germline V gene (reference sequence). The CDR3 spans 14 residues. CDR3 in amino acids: CASSPTGTGLRAFF. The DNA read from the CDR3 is TGTGCCAGCAGCCCCACCGGGACAGGGTTAAGA.

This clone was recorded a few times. CDR3 DNA (partial): TGCAGTGCAACCCGCACCCAGGGGGGAGGTGAG. Amino acids: CSATRTQGGGE. The full CDR3 protein is CSATRTQGGGEQFF. V and J are TRBV20-1 and TRBJ2-1; tentatively, D is TRBD1 (7 bases). The CDR3 end is not reached by the read, which stops 3 residues before it; the germline J gene fills it in. V lost 6 bases to trimming and J lost 9 bases, with 21 bases between them. Germline V gene data show CDR1 as DFQATT and CDR2 as SNEGSKA (reference sequence). The CDR3 covers 14 residues.

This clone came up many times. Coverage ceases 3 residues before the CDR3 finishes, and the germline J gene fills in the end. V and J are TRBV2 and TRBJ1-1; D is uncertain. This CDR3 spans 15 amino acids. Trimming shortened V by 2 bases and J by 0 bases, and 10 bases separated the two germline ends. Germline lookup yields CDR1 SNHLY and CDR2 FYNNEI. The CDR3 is CASSELVRVNTEAFF. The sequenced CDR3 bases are TGTGCCAGCAGTGAATTAGTTAGGGTGAACACTGAA.

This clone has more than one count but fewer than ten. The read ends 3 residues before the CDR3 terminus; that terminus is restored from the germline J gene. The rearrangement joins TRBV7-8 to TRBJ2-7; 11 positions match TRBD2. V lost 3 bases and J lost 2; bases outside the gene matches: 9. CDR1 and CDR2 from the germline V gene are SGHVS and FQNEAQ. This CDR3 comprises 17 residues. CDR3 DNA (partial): TGTGCCAGCAGCTTTGGCGGACTAGCGGGCCCCACCTACGAG. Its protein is CASSFGGLAGPTYE. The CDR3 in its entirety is CASSFGGLAGPTYEQYF. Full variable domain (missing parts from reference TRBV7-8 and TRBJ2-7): GAGVSQSPRYKVAKRGQDVALRCDPISGHVSLFWYQQALGQGPEFLTYFQNEAQLDKSGLPSDRFFAERPEGSVSTLKIQRTQQEDSAVYLCASSFGGLAGPTYEQYFGPGTRLTVT.

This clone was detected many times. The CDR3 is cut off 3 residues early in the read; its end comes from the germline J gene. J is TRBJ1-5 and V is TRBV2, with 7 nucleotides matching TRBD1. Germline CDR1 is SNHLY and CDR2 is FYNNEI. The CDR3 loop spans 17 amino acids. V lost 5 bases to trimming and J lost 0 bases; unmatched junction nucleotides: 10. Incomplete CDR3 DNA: TGTGCCAGCAGTAGAGACAGGGTGAGGTTTAGCAATCAGCCC. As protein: CASSRDRVRFSNQP. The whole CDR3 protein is CASSRDRVRFSNQPQHF. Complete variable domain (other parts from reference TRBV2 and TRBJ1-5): EPEVTQTPSHQVTQMGQEVILRCVPISNHLYFYWYRQILGQKVEFLVSFYNNEISEKSEIFDDQFSVERPDGSNFTLKIRSTKLEDSAMYFCASSRDRVRFSNQPQHFGDGTRLSIL.

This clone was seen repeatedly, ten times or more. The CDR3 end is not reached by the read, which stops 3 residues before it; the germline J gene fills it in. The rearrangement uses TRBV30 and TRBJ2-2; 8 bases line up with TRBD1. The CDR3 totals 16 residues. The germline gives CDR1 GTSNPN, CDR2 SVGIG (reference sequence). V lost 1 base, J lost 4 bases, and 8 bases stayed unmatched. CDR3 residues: CAWSGGTGAFTGELFF. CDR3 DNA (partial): TGTGCCTGGAGTGGAGGGACAGGAGCCTTCACCGGGGAG. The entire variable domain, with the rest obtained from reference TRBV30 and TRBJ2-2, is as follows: SQTIHQWPATLVQPVGSPLSLECTVEGTSNPNLYWYRQAAGRGLQLLFYSVGIGQISSEVPQNLSASRPQDRQFILSSKKLLLSDSGFYLCAWSGGTGAFTGELFFGEGSRLTVL.

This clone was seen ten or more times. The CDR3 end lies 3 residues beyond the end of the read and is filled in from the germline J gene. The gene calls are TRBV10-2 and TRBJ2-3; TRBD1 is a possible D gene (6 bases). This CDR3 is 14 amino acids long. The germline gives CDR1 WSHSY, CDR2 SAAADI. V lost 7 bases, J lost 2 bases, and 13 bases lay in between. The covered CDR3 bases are TGCGCCAGCAAAGGGGGAATAGTCACAGATACG. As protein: CASKGGIVTDT. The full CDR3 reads CASKGGIVTDTQYF.

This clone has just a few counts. The DNA read from the CDR3 is TGCGCCAGCAGTGACGGGACAGGGGGACCCTATGGC. Translation: CASSDGTGGPYG. The complete CDR3 reads CASSDGTGGPYGYTF. The chain carries TRBV10-2 and TRBJ1-2; 11 bases line up with TRBD1. With the read ending 3 residues before the CDR3 end, the germline J gene is used to fill in that end. The CDR3 loop spans 15 amino acids. After removal of 3 bases from V and 4 bases from J, the junction contained 4 bases not matched to a gene. Germline V CDR1 and CDR2: WSHSY, SAAADI.